This TCR beta chain appears in the sequencing data of a study of blood T cell repertoires in COVID-19. Study context: Whether acute or convalescent, the COVID-19 samples came from the United States, Italy and Spain. The analysed material was cDNA or gDNA that came from T cells, B-cell-depleted T cells, or PBMCs.

Methods used by the authors: Amplification of reference gene primers provided the estimated nucleated cell counts. Profiled with immunoSEQ multiplex PCR; TCRdb holds only in-frame clones, not every one. Clone size and the V and J calls come from that table; the DNA yielded D and trimming. The sample lists 90,000 to 120,000 clones, around nine tenths seen once, with over 1% in the top ten. The germline CDR1 and CDR2 sequences are SEHNR and FQNEAQ (reference sequence). Trimming removed 4 bases from V and 3 bases from J, with 16 bases in between. The CDR3 sequence is 15 residues long. The chain links TRBV7-9 to TRBJ2-7, with a possible D match to TRBD2 (6 bases). This TCR was sampled from a woman aged 25 to 39 with acute or convalescent COVID-19. Input material: peripheral blood. In DNA, the CDR3 is TGTGCCAGCAGCTCCGCCGGGATAGCGGACTACGAGCAGTACTTC. It codes for CASSSAGIADYEQYF.